The entry below gives a single TCR beta chain sequence along with its context. Its specificity is unknown. This sample stems from a study of CXCR4 blockade with PD-1 therapy in pancreatic cancer. Points from the study as a whole: Survival did not correlate with tumor clonality, which averaged 0.14 versus 0.05.

Trimming stripped 7 bases from V and 1 base from J, with 21 bases between. The CDR3 loop spans 16 amino acids. Germline V gene data show CDR1 as SGHRS and CDR2 as YFSETQ. Profiling relied on immunoSEQ multiplex PCR, and the TCRdb table lists in-frame clones only, not all of them. Altogether 5,000 or so clones are present, around 50% being singletons, with the ten largest covering around 8.4%. The sequencing sample was made of tumor tissue. The sequence was obtained from a human donor with pancreatic ductal adenocarcinoma. The chain joins TRBV5-1 to TRBJ2-7, with D perhaps TRBD1 (7 bases). The CDR3 spells CASHQGGSLSSYEQYF. The CDR3 DNA reads TGCGCCAGCCATCAGGGGGGCTCGCTATCTTCCTACGAGCAGTACTTC.